A single T cell receptor (beta chain) is shown here with its context. The data are from a study of shared clonotypes between healthy human individuals. Method: immunoSEQ multiplex PCR; TCRdb's copy keeps in-frame clones and lacks some. The profile shows 850,000 to 1,200,000 clones, more than 65% of them singletons. Unmatched junction bases numbered 2, after V lost 2 bases and J lost 1 base. Germline CDR1 and CDR2: MGHRA and YSYEKL. The CDR3 covers 16 residues. Sequencing input: memory CD4+ T cells sorted from blood. Sample subset: CD45RA-negative fraction. The sequence was obtained from a man aged 18 to 29 in good health. The chain recombines TRBV4-1 with TRBJ2-4; TRBD2 agrees at 10 bases. The CDR3: CASSQLAGAAKNIQYF. The CDR3 nucleotides read TGCGCCAGCAGCCAACTAGCGGGGGCTGCCAAAAACATTCAGTACTTC.